The rows below give T cell receptor beta chains drawn from one sample of a study of T cell repertoires in aging, cancer and after chemotherapy. TCRdb reprocessed the multiplex PCR reads with MiXCR, giving one entry per CDR3 protein. The sample holds 3,500 to 5,000 distinct CDR3 sequences, under 70% seen once. The sequenced sample consisted of blood. The receptors derive from a human donor with a solid tumor. CDR3s include the opening cysteine and the closing phenylalanine or tryptophan. D genes are given only for firm matches. Where a row states a size, it is once, few, many or the class of an expanded clone; other rows omit it.

TRBJ1-2 | . | TRBV20-1 | . | CSALLRSYGYTF | TGCAGTGCCCTCCTGAGGTCCTATGGCTACACCTTC
TRBJ2-3 | . | TRBV20-1 | . | CSAGVIVTQYF | TGCAGTGCTGGCGTGATAGTTACGCAGTATTTT
TRBJ1-1 | once | TRBV7-9 | . | CASSLARGNTEAFF | TGTGCCAGCAGCTTAGCCAGGGGGAACACTGAAGCTTTCTTT
TRBJ2-2 | . | TRBV7-6 | . | CASSLARTGELFF | TGTGCCAGCAGCTTGGCGCGCACCGGGGAGCTGTTTTTT
TRBJ2-6 | once | TRBV7-2 | . | CASSSDGASGANVLTF | TGTGCCAGCAGCTCCGACGGTGCTTCTGGGGCCAACGTCCTGACTTTC
TRBJ1-1 | once | TRBV5-1 | TRBD1 | CASSWGQTNTEAFF | TGCGCCAGCAGCTGGGGACAGACGAACACTGAAGCTTTCTTT
TRBJ2-3 | . | TRBV7-9 | . | CASGRETDTQYF | TGTGCCAGCGGCAGGGAAACAGATACGCAGTATTTT
TRBJ1-1 | few | TRBV6-5 | TRBD1 | CASIEDRRAFF | TGTGCCAGCATCGAGGACAGGCGGGCTTTCTTT
TRBJ1-1 | . | TRBV27 | . | CASSYRLNTEAFF | TGTGCCAGCAGTTATAGATTGAACACTGAAGCTTTCTTT
TRBJ1-1 | once | TRBV30 | TRBD1 | CASDRGQVQNTEAFF | TGTGCCTCGGACAGGGGGCAAGTTCAGAACACTGAAGCTTTCTTT
TRBJ2-7 | . | TRBV29-1 | TRBD2 | CSGLAGYEQYF | TGCAGCGGACTAGCGGGCTACGAGCAGTACTTC
TRBJ1-4 | . | TRBV30 | . | CAWNEGSEKLFF | TGTGCCTGGAATGAAGGATCGGAAAAACTGTTTTTT
TRBJ2-7 | . | TRBV21-1 | . | CASRRLQVPYEQYF | TGTGCCAGCAGACGCCTACAGGTTCCCTACGAGCAGTACTTC
TRBJ1-4 | . | TRBV6-1 | TRBD1 | CASRTQGAGEKLFF | TGTGCCAGCCGGACTCAGGGGGCGGGTGAAAAACTGTTTTTT
TRBJ1-2 | few | TRBV7-2 | . | CASSLVRALTANYGYTF | TGTGCCAGCAGCTTAGTGCGAGCCCTGACTGCTAACTATGGCTACACCTTC
TRBJ2-2 | . | TRBV18 | TRBD2 | CASSRTSGDTGELFF | TGTGCCAGCTCGCGGACTAGCGGAGATACCGGGGAGCTGTTTTTT
TRBJ2-3 | . | TRBV27 | TRBD2 | CASTPSSGIADTQYF | TGTGCCAGCACCCCCTCGAGCGGGATTGCTGATACGCAGTATTTT
TRBJ2-7 | . | TRBV19 | . | CASKKGAGWKSEQYF | TGTGCCAGTAAAAAAGGGGCAGGGTGGAAAAGCGAGCAGTACTTC
TRBJ2-5 | once | TRBV7-9 | TRBD1 | CASSDRQGLEETQYF | TGTGCCAGCAGCGATCGACAGGGGTTAGAGGAGACCCAGTACTTC
TRBJ1-3 | . | TRBV7-9 | . | CASSLARGENTIYF | TGTGCCAGCAGCTTAGCGAGAGGTGAAAACACCATATATTTT
TRBJ2-3 | few | TRBV6-5 | TRBD2 | CASSIEGTSGTDTQYF | TGTGCCAGCAGTATCGAAGGGACTAGCGGCACAGATACGCAGTATTTT
TRBJ2-2 | once | TRBV4-2 | TRBD1 | CASSPGQGDTGELFF | TGTGCCAGCAGTCCGGGACAGGGGGACACCGGGGAGCTGTTTTTT
TRBJ1-1 | . | TRBV6-1 | . | CASRRGGAYMNTEAFF | TGTGCCAGCAGGAGAGGGGGGGCGTACATGAACACTGAAGCTTTCTTT
TRBJ1-6 | few | TRBV29-1 | . | CSVEEDRNSPLHF | TGCAGCGTTGAAGAGGACCGTAATTCACCCCTCCACTTT
TRBJ1-4 | once | TRBV19 | . | CASSIGQALNEKLFF | TGTGCCAGTAGTATAGGCCAGGCGCTTAATGAAAAACTGTTTTTT
TRBJ1-5 | . | TRBV6-5 | . | CASSNRGSNQPQHF | TGTGCCAGCAGCAATCGAGGGAGCAATCAGCCCCAGCATTTT
TRBJ2-7 | . | TRBV30 | TRBD2 | CACSPWQGGGEQYF | TGTGCCTGCTCCCCCTGGCAGGGCGGGGGGGAGCAGTACTTC
TRBJ1-4 | . | TRBV6-1 | . | CASSEGATGREKLFF | TGTGCCAGCAGTGAAGGGGCCACAGGGCGCGAAAAACTGTTTTTT
TRBJ1-1 | few | TRBV30 | . | CAWSRTENTEAFF | TGTGCCTGGAGTCGGACTGAGAACACTGAAGCTTTCTTT
TRBJ1-1 | . | TRBV6-5 | . | CASSHNTEAFF | TGTGCCAGCAGTCATAACACTGAAGCTTTCTTT
TRBJ1-4 | . | TRBV20-1 | TRBD1 | CSASNGMTGIKEKLFF | TGCAGTGCCAGTAACGGCATGACAGGGATAAAGGAAAAACTGTTTTTT
TRBJ1-2 | . | TRBV19 | . | CASSIRTAYGYTF | TGTGCCAGTAGTATCCGGACAGCCTATGGCTACACCTTC
TRBJ1-2 | large | TRBV29-1 | . | CSVGAGANYGYTF | TGCAGCGTGGGGGCAGGGGCGAACTATGGCTACACCTTC
TRBJ1-2 | . | TRBV6-6 | . | CASRMQGSWNYGYTF | TGTGCCAGCAGAATGCAGGGGAGCTGGAACTATGGCTACACCTTC
TRBJ2-7 | . | TRBV15 | . | CATSSLAPYEQYF | TGTGCCACCAGCAGCCTGGCCCCGTACGAGCAGTACTTC
TRBJ1-1 | few | TRBV19 | TRBD1 | CASSIETGTGPKNTEAFF | TGTGCCAGTAGTATCGAAACCGGGACAGGGCCAAAAAACACTGAAGCTTTCTTT
TRBJ2-7 | few | TRBV20-1 | TRBD2 | CSARDRGTSGYEQYF | TGCAGTGCTAGAGATCGGGGGACTAGCGGCTACGAGCAGTACTTC
TRBJ1-4 | . | TRBV5-1 | . | CASSLGPATEKLFF | TGCGCCAGCAGCTTGGGCCCCGCTACAGAAAAACTGTTTTTT
TRBJ2-4 | . | TRBV7-9 | . | CASSLDTKNIQYF | TGTGCCAGCAGCTTGGACACGAAAAACATTCAGTACTTC
TRBJ1-2 | . | TRBV25-1 | . | CASSESMLSYGYTF | TGTGCCAGCAGTGAATCAATGCTATCGTATGGCTACACCTTC
TRBJ1-3 | . | TRBV19 | . | CASSPTRQGNTIYF | TGTGCCAGTAGTCCCACCCGGCAAGGAAACACCATATATTTT
TRBJ1-1 | . | TRBV29-1 | TRBD1 | CSAEGARVSDTEAFF | TGCAGCGCCGAGGGGGCCAGGGTGTCGGACACTGAAGCTTTCTTT
TRBJ1-2 | . | TRBV18 | TRBD1 | CASSPQARTGDNYGYTF | TGTGCCAGCTCACCTCAAGCCAGGACAGGTGATAACTATGGCTACACCTTC
TRBJ2-3 | . | TRBV6-1 | . | CATLWGISTDTQYF | TGTGCCACCCTCTGGGGAATCAGCACAGATACGCAGTATTTT
TRBJ1-2 | . | TRBV5-4 | TRBD1 | CASSPGGGQTTGYTF | TGTGCCAGCAGCCCGGGGGGGGGACAGACAACTGGCTACACCTTC
TRBJ2-7 | few | TRBV6-1 | TRBD1 | CASDRGYEQYF | TGTGCCAGCGACAGGGGCTACGAGCAGTACTTC
TRBJ2-3 | . | TRBV6-5 | TRBD1 | CASTWTGTGDTQYF | TGTGCCAGCACTTGGACAGGGACAGGGGATACGCAGTATTTT
TRBJ2-2 | . | TRBV18 | . | CASSEALTGELFF | TGTGCCAGCTCAGAGGCGTTAACCGGGGAGCTGTTTTTT
TRBJ1-6 | . | TRBV28 | . | CASNPAARGSPLHF | TGTGCCAGCAACCCTGCGGCCCGGGGTTCACCCCTCCACTTT
TRBJ2-7 | . | TRBV6-4 | TRBD1 | CASSGQASSYEQYF | TGTGCCAGCAGCGGACAGGCGAGCTCCTACGAGCAGTACTTC